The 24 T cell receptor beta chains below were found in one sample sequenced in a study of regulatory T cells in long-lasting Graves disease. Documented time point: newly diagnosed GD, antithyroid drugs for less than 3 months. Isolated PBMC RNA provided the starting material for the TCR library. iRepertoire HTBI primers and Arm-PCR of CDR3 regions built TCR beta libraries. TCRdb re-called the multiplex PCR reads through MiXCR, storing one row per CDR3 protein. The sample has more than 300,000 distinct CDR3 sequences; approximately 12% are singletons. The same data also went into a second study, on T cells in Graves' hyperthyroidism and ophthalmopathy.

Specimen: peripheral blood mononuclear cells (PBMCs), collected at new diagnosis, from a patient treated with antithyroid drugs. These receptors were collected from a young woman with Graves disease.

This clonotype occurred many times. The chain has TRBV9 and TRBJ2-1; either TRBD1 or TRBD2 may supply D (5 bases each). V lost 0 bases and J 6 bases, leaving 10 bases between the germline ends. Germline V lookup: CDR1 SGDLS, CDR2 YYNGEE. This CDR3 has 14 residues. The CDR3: CASSVEGSFNEQFF. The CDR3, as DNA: TGTGCCAGCAGCGTAGAGGGGAGCTTCAATGAGCAGTTCTTC.

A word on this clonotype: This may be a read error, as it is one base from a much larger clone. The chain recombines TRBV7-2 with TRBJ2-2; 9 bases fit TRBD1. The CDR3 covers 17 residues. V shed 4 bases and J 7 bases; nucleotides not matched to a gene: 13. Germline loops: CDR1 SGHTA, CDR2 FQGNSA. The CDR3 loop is CASSSDPLQGAGGELFF. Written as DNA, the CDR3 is TGTGCCAGCAGCTCCGATCCCCTACAGGGGGCTGGCGGGGAGCTGTTTTTT.

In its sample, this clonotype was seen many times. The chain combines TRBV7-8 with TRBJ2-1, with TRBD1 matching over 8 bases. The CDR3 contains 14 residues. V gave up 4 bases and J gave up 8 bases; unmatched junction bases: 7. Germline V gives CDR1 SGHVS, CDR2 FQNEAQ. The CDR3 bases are TGTGCCAGCAGCTCACAGGGGGGTTGGGATGAGCAGTTCTTC. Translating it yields CASSSQGGWDEQFF.

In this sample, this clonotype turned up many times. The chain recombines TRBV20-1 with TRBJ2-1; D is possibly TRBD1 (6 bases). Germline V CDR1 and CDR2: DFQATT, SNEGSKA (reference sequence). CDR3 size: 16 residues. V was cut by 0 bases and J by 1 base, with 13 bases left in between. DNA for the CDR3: TGCAGTGCTAGAGATCAGGGGTCCGTATCCTACAATGAGCAGTTCTTC. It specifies CSARDQGSVSYNEQFF.

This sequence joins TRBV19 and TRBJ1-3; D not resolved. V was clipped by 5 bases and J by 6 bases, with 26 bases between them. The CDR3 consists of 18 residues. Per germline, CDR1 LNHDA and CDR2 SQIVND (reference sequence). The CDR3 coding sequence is TGTGCCAGTAGTGTCAGATTCCTCCGGGGTTTTCTGGAAAACACCATATATTTT. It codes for CASSVRFLRGFLENTIYF.

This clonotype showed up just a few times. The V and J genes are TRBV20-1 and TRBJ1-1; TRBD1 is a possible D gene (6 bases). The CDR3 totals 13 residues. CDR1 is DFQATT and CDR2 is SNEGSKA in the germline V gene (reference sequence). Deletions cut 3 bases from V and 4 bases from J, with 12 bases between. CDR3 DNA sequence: TGCAGTGCTAGGGACAGACCCCTCACTGAAGCTTTCTTT. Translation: CSARDRPLTEAFF.

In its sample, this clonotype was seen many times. The CDR3 spells CASSLGTGSYEQYF. CDR3 DNA sequence: TGTGCCAGCAGTCTCGGGACAGGGTCCTACGAGCAGTACTTC. The V call is TRBV27, the J call TRBJ2-7, with 9 bases identical to TRBD1. CDR1 is MNHEY, CDR2 SMNVEV, per germline (reference sequence). V was pared by 5 bases and J by 1 base, with 3 bases of the junction left unmatched. The CDR3 has 14 amino acids.

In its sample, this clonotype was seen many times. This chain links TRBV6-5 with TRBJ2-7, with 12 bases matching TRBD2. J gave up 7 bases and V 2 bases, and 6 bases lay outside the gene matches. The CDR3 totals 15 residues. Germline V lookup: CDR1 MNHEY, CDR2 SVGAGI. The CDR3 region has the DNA TGTGCCAGCAGTTACCTACTAGCGGGAGGACTGGAGCAGTACTTC. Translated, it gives CASSYLLAGGLEQYF.

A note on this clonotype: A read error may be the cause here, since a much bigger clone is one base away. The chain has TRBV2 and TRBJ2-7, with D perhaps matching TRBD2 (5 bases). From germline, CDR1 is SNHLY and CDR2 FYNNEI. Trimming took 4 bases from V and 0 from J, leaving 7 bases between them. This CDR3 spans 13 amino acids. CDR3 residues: CASSAGSSYEQYF. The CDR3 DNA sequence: TGTGCCAGCAGTGCGGGGAGCTCCTACGAGCAGTACTTC. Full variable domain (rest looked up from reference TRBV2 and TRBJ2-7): EPEVTQTPSHQVTQMGQEVILRCVPISNHLYFYWYRQILGQKVEFLVSFYNNEISEKSEIFDDQFSVERPDGSNFTLKIRSTKLEDSAMYFCASSAGSSYEQYFGPGTRLTVT.

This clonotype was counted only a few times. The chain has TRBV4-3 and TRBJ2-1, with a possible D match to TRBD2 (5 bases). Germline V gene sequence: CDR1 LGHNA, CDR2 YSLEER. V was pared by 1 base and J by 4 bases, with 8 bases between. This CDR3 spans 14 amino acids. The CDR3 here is CASSQVRGYNEQFF. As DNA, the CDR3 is TGCGCCAGCAGCCAAGTCCGGGGTTACAATGAGCAGTTCTTC.

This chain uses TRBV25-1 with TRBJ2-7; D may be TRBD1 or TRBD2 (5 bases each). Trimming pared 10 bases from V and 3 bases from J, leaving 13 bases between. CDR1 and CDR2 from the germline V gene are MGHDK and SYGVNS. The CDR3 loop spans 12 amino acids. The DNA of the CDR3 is TGTGCCACCTCGGGGACCATCTACGAGCAGTACTTC. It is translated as CATSGTIYEQYF.

CDR3 loop: CASSLTGQGGGYQETQYF. The CDR3 nucleotides read TGCGCCAGCAGCTTGACTGGGCAGGGAGGGGGGTACCAAGAGACCCAGTACTTC. This sequence joins TRBV5-1 and TRBJ2-5; D may be TRBD2 (7 bases). V lost 1 base to trimming and J lost 0 bases, with 19 bases between them. The CDR3 spans 18 residues. Germline-derived CDR1 and CDR2 are SGHRS and YFSETQ.

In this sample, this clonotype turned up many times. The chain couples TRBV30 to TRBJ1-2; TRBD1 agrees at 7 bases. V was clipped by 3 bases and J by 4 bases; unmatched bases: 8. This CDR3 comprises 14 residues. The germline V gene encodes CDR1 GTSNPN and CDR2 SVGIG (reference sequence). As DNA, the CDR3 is TGTGCCTGGAGGAGGACCGACAGGGCCTATGGCTACACCTTC. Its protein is CAWRRTDRAYGYTF.

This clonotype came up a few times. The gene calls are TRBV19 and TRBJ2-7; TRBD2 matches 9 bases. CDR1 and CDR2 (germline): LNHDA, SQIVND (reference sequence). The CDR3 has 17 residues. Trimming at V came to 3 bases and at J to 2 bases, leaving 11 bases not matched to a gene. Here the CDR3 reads CASSMMWREGLPYEQYF. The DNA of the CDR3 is TGTGCCAGTAGTATGATGTGGCGGGAGGGCCTGCCCTACGAGCAGTACTTC.

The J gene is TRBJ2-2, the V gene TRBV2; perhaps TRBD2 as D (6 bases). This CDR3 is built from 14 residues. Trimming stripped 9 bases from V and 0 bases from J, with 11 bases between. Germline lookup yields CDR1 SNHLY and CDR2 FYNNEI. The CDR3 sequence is CASCRLANTGELFF. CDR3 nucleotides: TGTGCCAGTTGTAGACTAGCGAACACCGGGGAGCTGTTTTTT.

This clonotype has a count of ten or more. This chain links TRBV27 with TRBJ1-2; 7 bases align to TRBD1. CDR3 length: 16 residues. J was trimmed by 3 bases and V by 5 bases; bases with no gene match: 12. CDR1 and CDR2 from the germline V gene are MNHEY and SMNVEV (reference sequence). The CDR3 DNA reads TGTGCCAGCAGTCCGTCTGACAGGGCCCGTTACTATGGCTACACCTTC. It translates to CASSPSDRARYYGYTF.

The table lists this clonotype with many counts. CDR3 in amino acids: CASSDPTGGQSSGANVLTF. CDR3 nucleotide sequence: TGTGCCAGCAGTGACCCGACAGGGGGCCAGAGCTCTGGGGCCAACGTCCTGACTTTC. This chain connects TRBV2 to TRBJ2-6; 10 nucleotides agree with TRBD1. The germline V gene has CDR1 SNHLY and CDR2 FYNNEI. The V gene end was trimmed by 3 bases and the J gene end by 0 bases; junction bases not matched to a gene: 8. The CDR3 extends over 19 amino acids.

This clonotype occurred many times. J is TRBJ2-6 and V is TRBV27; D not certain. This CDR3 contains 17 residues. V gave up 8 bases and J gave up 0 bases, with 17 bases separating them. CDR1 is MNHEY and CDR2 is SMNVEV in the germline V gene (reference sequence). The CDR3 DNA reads TGTGCCAGCTCCCTTCGTGACCGCCTCTCTGGGGCCAACGTCCTGACTTTC. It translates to CASSLRDRLSGANVLTF.

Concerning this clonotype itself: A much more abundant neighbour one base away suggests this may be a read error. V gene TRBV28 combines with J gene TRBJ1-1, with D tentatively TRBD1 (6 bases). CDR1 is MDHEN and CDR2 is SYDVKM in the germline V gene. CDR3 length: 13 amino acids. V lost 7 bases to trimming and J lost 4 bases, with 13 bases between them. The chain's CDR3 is CASTDGGGTEAFF. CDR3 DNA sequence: TGTGCCAGCACCGACGGAGGGGGCACTGAAGCTTTCTTT.

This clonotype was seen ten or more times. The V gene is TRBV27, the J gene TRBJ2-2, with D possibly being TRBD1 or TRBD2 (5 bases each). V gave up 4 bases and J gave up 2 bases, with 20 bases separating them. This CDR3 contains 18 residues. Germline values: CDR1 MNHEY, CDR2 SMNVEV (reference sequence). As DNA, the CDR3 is TGTGCCAGCAGTTCAATCCCGGGACGGCCCCATAACACCGGGGAGCTGTTTTTT. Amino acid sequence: CASSSIPGRPHNTGELFF.

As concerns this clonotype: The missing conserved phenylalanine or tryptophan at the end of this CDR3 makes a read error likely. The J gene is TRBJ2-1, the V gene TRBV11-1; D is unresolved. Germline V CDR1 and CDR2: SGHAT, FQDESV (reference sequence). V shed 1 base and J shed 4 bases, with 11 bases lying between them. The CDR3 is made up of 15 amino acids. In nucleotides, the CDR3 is TGTGCCAGCAGCTTAGAGACTTCCAGATACAATGAGCAGTTCTCC. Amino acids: CASSLETSRYNEQFS.

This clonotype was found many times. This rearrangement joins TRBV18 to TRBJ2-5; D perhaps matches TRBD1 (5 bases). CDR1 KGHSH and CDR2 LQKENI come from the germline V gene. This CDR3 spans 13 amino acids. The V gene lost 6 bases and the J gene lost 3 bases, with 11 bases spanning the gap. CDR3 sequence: CASSIDSEETQYF. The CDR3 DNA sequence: TGTGCCAGCTCGATAGACAGTGAAGAGACCCAGTACTTC.

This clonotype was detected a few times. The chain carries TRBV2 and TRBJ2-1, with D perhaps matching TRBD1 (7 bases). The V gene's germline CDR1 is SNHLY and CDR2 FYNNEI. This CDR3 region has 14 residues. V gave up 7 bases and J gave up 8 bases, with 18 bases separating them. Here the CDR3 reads CASISLEGADEQFF. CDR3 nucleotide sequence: TGTGCCAGCATCTCTTTGGAGGGGGCAGATGAGCAGTTCTTC.

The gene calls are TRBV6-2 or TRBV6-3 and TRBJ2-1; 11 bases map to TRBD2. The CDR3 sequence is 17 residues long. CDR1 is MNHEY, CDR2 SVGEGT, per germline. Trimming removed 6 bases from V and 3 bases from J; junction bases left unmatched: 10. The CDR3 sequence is CASRREGLADIYNEQFF. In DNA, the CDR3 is TGTGCCAGCAGACGAGAGGGACTAGCGGACATCTACAATGAGCAGTTCTTC.